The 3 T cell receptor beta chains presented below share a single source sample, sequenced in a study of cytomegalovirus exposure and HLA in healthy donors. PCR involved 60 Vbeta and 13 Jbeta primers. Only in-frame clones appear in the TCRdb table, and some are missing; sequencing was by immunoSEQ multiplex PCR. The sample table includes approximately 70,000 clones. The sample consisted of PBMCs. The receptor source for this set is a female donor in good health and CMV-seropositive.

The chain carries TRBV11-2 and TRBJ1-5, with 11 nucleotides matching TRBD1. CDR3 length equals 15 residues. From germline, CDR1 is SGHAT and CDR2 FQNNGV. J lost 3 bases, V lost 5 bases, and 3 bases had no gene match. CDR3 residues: CASSRDRGNNQPQHF. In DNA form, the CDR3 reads TGTGCCAGCAGCCGGGACAGGGGGAACAATCAGCCCCAGCATTTT.

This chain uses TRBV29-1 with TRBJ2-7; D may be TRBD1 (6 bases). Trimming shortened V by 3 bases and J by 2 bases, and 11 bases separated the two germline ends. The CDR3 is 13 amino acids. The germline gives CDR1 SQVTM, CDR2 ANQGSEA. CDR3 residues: CSVESGGAYEQYF. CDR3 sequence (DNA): TGCAGCGTTGAGAGTGGGGGCGCCTACGAGCAGTACTTC.

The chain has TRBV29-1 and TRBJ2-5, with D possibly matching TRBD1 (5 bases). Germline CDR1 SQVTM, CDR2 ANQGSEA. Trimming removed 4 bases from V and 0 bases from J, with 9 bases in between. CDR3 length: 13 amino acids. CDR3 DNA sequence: TGCAGCGTTGTCGGCAGGGACCAAGAGACCCAGTACTTC. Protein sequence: CSVVGRDQETQYF.